The present TCR beta chain was sequenced within a study of blood T cell repertoires in COVID-19. As for the study in general: Acute and convalescent COVID-19 samples came from the United States, Italy and Spain.

Libraries were prepared by immunoSEQ multiplex PCR; TCRdb keeps only in-frame clonotypes and omits some of them. The sample holds over 100,000 clones, approximately 89% seen once. This CDR3 comprises 15 residues. From germline, CDR1 is MNHNY and CDR2 SVGAGI (reference sequence). Deletions cut 4 bases from V and 2 bases from J, with 14 bases between. The sequence came from a man aged 35-49 years with acute or convalescent COVID-19. The chain recombines TRBV6-6 with TRBJ1-2, with a tentative D call TRBD1 (6 bases). Source material: peripheral blood. The CDR3, as DNA: TGTGCCAGCAGTTTCCGGACAGCAAAAAACTATGGCTACACCTTC. It yields the protein CASSFRTAKNYGYTF.